Sequencing of this T cell receptor beta chain was carried out in a study of T cells in localized non-small cell lung cancer. Study-wide results and limits: Uninvolved adjacent lung had more T cell clonality than any other tissue, topping tumor.

Using immunoSEQ multiplex PCR, the repertoire was profiled, and TCRdb retains in-frame clones only, with some absent. Among about 15,000 clones listed, around 83% were seen once. The germline V gene has CDR1 KGHSH and CDR2 LQKENI. The V and J ends lost 2 bases and 0 bases respectively, with 10 bases between them. The CDR3 runs to 15 residues. Of note for this clone: Its antigen is not known.

The source was peripheral blood, collected before any cancer treatment. This chain links TRBV18 with TRBJ1-1; no clear D. The receptor was derived from a woman aged 40-70 years with stage I lung adenocarcinoma. The CDR3: CASSPSAGLNTEAFF. CDR3 coding DNA: TGTGCCAGCTCACCATCTGCGGGATTGAACACTGAAGCTTTCTTT.